The rows below give T cell receptor beta chains drawn from one sample of a study of blood T cell repertoires in COVID-19. Repertoires were generated with immunoSEQ multiplex PCR, while TCRdb's copy carries only in-frame clones and drops some. The sample yields more than 150,000 clones, 70% to 90% seen once. The sequencing input was peripheral blood. The receptors come from a woman in her seventies with acute or convalescent COVID-19. CDR3s include the opening cysteine and the closing phenylalanine or tryptophan. The D gene is left open where the match is weak. The listing skips clone size in some rows; elsewhere it reads once, few, many or a size class.

V	size	J	D	CDR3	DNA
TRBV9	many	TRBJ2-5	TRBD2	CASSPLAGGGETQYF	TGTGCCAGCAGCCCCCTGGCGGGGGGCGGGGAGACCCAGTACTTC
TRBV5-1	.	TRBJ1-3	TRBD1	CASSSGTGGSRAIYF	TGCGCCAGCAGCTCGGGGACAGGGGGATCGAGGGCCATATATTTT
TRBV27	few	TRBJ1-6	.	CASSRYPVGEKPLHF	TGTGCCAGCAGTCGCTACCCCGTAGGAGAAAAACCCCTCCACTTT
TRBV6-2/TRBV6-3	.	TRBJ2-7	.	CASSFVDRTYEQYF	TGTGCCAGCAGTTTCGTCGACAGGACCTACGAGCAGTACTTC
TRBV4-2	.	TRBJ1-4	TRBD1	CASSSLTGGAVNEKLFF	TGTGCCAGCAGCTCCCTGACAGGGGGCGCGGTTAATGAAAAACTGTTTTTT
TRBV3-1/TRBV3-2	once	TRBJ2-4	TRBD1	CASSPSTGTSKNIQYF	TGTGCCAGCAGCCCTTCGACAGGGACCTCCAAAAACATTCAGTACTTC
TRBV3-1/TRBV3-2	.	TRBJ2-2	.	CASSTLNREGLFF	TGTGCCAGCAGTACACTTAACCGGGAAGGGCTGTTTTTT
TRBV2	.	TRBJ1-2	.	CASSTQAADYGYTF	TGTGCCAGCAGTACCCAAGCGGCTGACTATGGCTACACCTTC
TRBV7-3	few	TRBJ1-2	.	CASSPIPGNYGYTF	TGTGCCAGCAGCCCAATCCCGGGGAACTATGGCTACACCTTC
TRBV19	.	TRBJ2-1	TRBD1	CASSRAAGQGRASSSYNEQFF	TGTGCCAGTAGTCGGGCTGCGGGACAGGGTCGTGCCTCGAGCTCCTACAATGAGCAGTTCTTC
TRBV6-1	.	TRBJ2-2	.	CASSERGRNTGELFF	TGTGCCAGCAGTGAACGAGGGCGGAACACCGGGGAGCTGTTTTTT
TRBV5-4	.	TRBJ1-2	.	CASSEGLTEGGYTF	TGTGCCAGCAGCGAGGGACTCACGGAGGGTGGCTACACCTTC
TRBV6-2/TRBV6-3	.	TRBJ2-5	.	CASSSHRETQYF	TGTGCCAGCAGTTCTCACCGGGAGACCCAGTACTTC
TRBV6-2/TRBV6-3	few	TRBJ1-1	.	CASSYTGLNTEAFF	TGTGCCAGCAGTTACACAGGGTTGAACACTGAAGCTTTCTTT
TRBV7-9	.	TRBJ1-1	TRBD1	CASSYSGTANTEAFF	TGTGCCAGCAGCTACTCGGGGACAGCGAACACTGAAGCTTTCTTT
TRBV6-5	few	TRBJ1-3	.	CASRLDSSSGNTIYF	TGTGCCAGCAGATTAGACAGTTCCTCTGGAAACACCATATATTTT
TRBV6-5	.	TRBJ1-2	.	CAIQSNYGYTF	TGTGCCATACAGAGTAACTATGGCTACACCTTC
TRBV6-5	.	TRBJ1-1	.	CASVHREQAFF	TGTGCCAGCGTACACAGGGAACAAGCTTTCTTT
TRBV6-5	.	TRBJ1-3	.	CASSGGGSGNTIYF	TGTGCCAGCTCAGGCGGGGGATCTGGAAACACCATATATTTT
TRBV15	few	TRBJ1-4	.	CATRPTGTAEKLFF	TGTGCCACCAGGCCTACAGGGACCGCCGAAAAACTGTTTTTT
TRBV5-4	.	TRBJ2-3	TRBD2	CASSLGAGGPTDTQYF	TGTGCCAGCAGCTTAGGAGCGGGGGGGCCTACTGATACGCAGTATTTT
TRBV30	.	TRBJ2-5	.	CAWMQGTQETQYF	TGTGCCTGGATGCAGGGGACCCAAGAGACCCAGTACTTC
TRBV5-4	.	TRBJ2-2	.	CASSFVAGNTGELFF	TGTGCCAGCAGCTTTGTCGCAGGAAACACCGGGGAGCTGTTTTTT
TRBV10-3	.	TRBJ2-1	.	CAISESRGDEQFF	TGTGCCATCAGTGAGTCGCGCGGGGATGAGCAGTTCTTC
TRBV6-6	.	TRBJ1-2	.	CASSYGQGGSNYGYTF	TGTGCCAGCAGTTACGGTCAGGGTGGGTCTAACTATGGCTACACCTTC
TRBV14	.	TRBJ1-1	.	CASSQVLDIRRAEAFF	TGTGCCAGCAGCCAAGTCTTGGACATTCGGAGGGCTGAAGCTTTCTTT
TRBV9	.	TRBJ2-4	TRBD2	CASSGRVAGVENIQYF	TGTGCCAGCAGCGGGCGGGTAGCGGGAGTGGAAAACATTCAGTACTTC
TRBV6-5	.	TRBJ1-3	.	CASSFDRTPGNTIYF	TGTGCCAGCAGTTTTGACAGAACCCCTGGAAACACCATATATTTT
TRBV6-5	.	TRBJ1-2	.	CASSWTQANYGYTF	TGTGCCAGCAGTTGGACACAAGCTAACTATGGCTACACCTTC
TRBV6-2/TRBV6-3	.	TRBJ1-2	TRBD1	CASSSGTALGYTF	TGTGCCAGCAGTTCAGGGACAGCCCTTGGCTACACCTTC
TRBV19	.	TRBJ1-4	.	CASTEIGAINEKLFF	TGTGCCAGTACTGAGATAGGGGCCATTAATGAAAAACTGTTTTTT
TRBV30	.	TRBJ2-5	.	CAWSVGGAGETQYF	TGTGCCTGGAGTGTTGGGGGGGCCGGGGAGACCCAGTACTTC
TRBV7-2	.	TRBJ1-2	.	CASSPRATGISYGYTF	TGTGCCAGCAGCCCCCGGGCGACGGGGATCAGCTATGGCTACACCTTC
TRBV4-2	.	TRBJ2-1	TRBD2	CASSQVISGAYNEQFF	TGTGCCAGCAGCCAAGTGATTAGCGGGGCCTACAATGAGCAGTTCTTC
TRBV6-1	.	TRBJ1-1	TRBD1	CASREIRALQGRRNTEAFF	TGTGCCAGCAGAGAAATCCGAGCGTTACAGGGGAGACGGAACACTGAAGCTTTCTTT
TRBV7-2	.	TRBJ2-5	TRBD2	CASSPPQRGGTQYF	TGTGCCAGCAGCCCGCCCCAGCGGGGAGGGACCCAGTACTTC
TRBV27	.	TRBJ1-6	.	CASSLSSGHSNNSPLHF	TGTGCCAGCAGTTTATCGTCAGGGCACAGCAATAATTCACCCCTCCACTTT
TRBV27	.	TRBJ2-7	.	CASSRDGGAYEQYF	TGTGCCAGCAGTCGGGACGGCGGGGCCTACGAGCAGTACTTC
TRBV5-6	once	TRBJ1-5	.	CASSLGQGLSQPQHF	TGTGCCAGCAGCTTGGGGCAGGGGTTAAGTCAGCCCCAGCATTTT
TRBV2	.	TRBJ1-6	TRBD1	CASRKGTANSPLHF	TGTGCCAGCAGGAAAGGGACAGCTAATTCACCCCTCCACTTT
TRBV7-8	.	TRBJ1-6	.	CASSLASISAPLHF	TGTGCCAGCAGCTTAGCCTCTATCTCGGCACCCCTCCACTTT
TRBV20-1	.	TRBJ2-5	TRBD2	CSASPRGGRETQYF	TGCAGTGCCAGTCCCCGGGGGGGCCGAGAGACCCAGTACTTC
TRBV9	.	TRBJ2-2	.	CASSVTGLGTGELFF	TGTGCCAGCAGCGTTACAGGGCTTGGCACCGGGGAGCTGTTTTTT
TRBV18	.	TRBJ1-6	.	CASSPREGGNSPLHF	TGTGCCAGCTCACCACGGGAGGGGGGTAATTCACCCCTCCACTTT
TRBV18	once	TRBJ1-2	TRBD1	CASSPPTGDGYTF	TGTGCCAGCTCACCGCCGACAGGGGATGGCTACACCTTC
TRBV4-1	once	TRBJ1-6	.	CASSQGAGVESPLHF	TGCGCCAGCAGCCAAGGGGCAGGGGTGGAGTCACCCCTCCACTTT
TRBV6-5	.	TRBJ1-6	TRBD1	CATKTGGWSPLHF	TGTGCCACCAAAACAGGGGGGTGGTCACCCCTCCACTTT
TRBV15	.	TRBJ1-1	.	CATSRGPTGNTEAFF	TGTGCCACCAGCAGAGGTCCCACTGGGAACACTGAAGCTTTCTTT
TRBV11-3	.	TRBJ2-1	.	CASSSLPQALYNEQFF	TGTGCCAGCAGCTCTCTCCCGCAGGCTCTCTACAATGAGCAGTTCTTC
TRBV7-9	.	TRBJ1-1	TRBD1	CASSPWQGAMNTEAFF	TGTGCCAGCAGCCCCTGGCAGGGGGCGATGAACACTGAAGCTTTCTTT
TRBV7-9	.	TRBJ2-7	.	CASSLGLGARTREQYF	TGTGCCAGCAGCTTAGGATTGGGGGCGAGAACTCGAGAGCAGTACTTC
TRBV15	once	TRBJ2-1	.	CATSRDLLSPYNEQFF	TGTGCCACCAGCAGAGATCTACTTTCTCCCTACAATGAGCAGTTCTTC
TRBV7-2	.	TRBJ1-2	.	CASSLSGSMRGYTF	TGTGCCAGCAGCTTATCCGGGTCTATGCGAGGCTACACCTTC
TRBV4-1	few	TRBJ1-4	TRBD1	CASSRTGGNEKLFF	TGCGCCAGCAGCCGTACAGGGGGTAATGAAAAACTGTTTTTT
TRBV7-9	once	TRBJ1-1	.	CASSFSGGNTEAFF	TGTGCCAGCAGCTTCTCAGGAGGGAACACTGAAGCTTTCTTT
TRBV3-1/TRBV3-2	.	TRBJ1-1	TRBD1	CASSPRGQGVNTEAFF	TGTGCCAGCAGCCCACGGGGACAGGGGGTGAACACTGAAGCTTTCTTT
TRBV4-2	.	TRBJ1-4	.	CASSQAGTTNEKLFF	TGTGCCAGCAGCCAAGCAGGGACAACTAATGAAAAACTGTTTTTT
TRBV6-5	.	TRBJ1-5	.	CASMTDEPQHF	TGTGCCAGCATGACAGACGAGCCCCAGCATTTT
TRBV9	.	TRBJ2-6	TRBD1	CASSAGTGNSGANVLTF	TGTGCCAGCAGCGCCGGGACAGGGAACTCTGGGGCCAACGTCCTGACTTTC
TRBV15	.	TRBJ1-2	.	CATSRDFTTHYGYTF	TGTGCCACCAGCAGAGATTTCACTACTCACTATGGCTACACCTTC